The following is a TCR beta chain sequence with its context. Its antigen remains unidentified. The data belong to a study of shared clonotypes between healthy human individuals. TCRdb keeps only in-frame clones here, not all; method: immunoSEQ multiplex PCR. The table includes about 1 million clones, about 75% detected once. Study-wide results and limits: Donor scarcity curtailed the genetic and exposure-history diversity represented herein.

All donors were healthy HIV-negative adults lacking recent acute infections or vaccinations. Memory CD4+ cells were the fraction left after CD45RA+ naive selection. Trimming at V came to 4 bases and at J to 3 bases, leaving 7 bases not matched to a gene. Germline-derived CDR1 and CDR2 are SGHAT and FQDESV (reference sequence). CDR3 length: 15 amino acids. J is TRBJ2-7 and V is TRBV11-1, with 9 bases aligning to TRBD1. The sequenced sample was memory CD4+ T cells sorted from blood. Subset of the sample: CD45RA-negative fraction. The sequence was collected from a man between 18 and 35 years old in good health. CDR3 nucleotides: TGTGCCAGCAGCTCCGGACAGGGGAAGGGCTACGAGCAGTACTTC. Its protein product is CASSSGQGKGYEQYF.